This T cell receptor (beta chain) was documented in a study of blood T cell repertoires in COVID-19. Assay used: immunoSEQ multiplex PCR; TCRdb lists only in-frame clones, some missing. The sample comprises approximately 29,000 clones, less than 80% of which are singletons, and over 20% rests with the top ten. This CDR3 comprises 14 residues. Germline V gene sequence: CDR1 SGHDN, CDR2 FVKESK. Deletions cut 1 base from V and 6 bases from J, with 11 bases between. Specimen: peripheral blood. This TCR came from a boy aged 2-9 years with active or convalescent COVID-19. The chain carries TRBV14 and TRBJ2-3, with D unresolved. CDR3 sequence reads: CASSQGPTPDTQYF. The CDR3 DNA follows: TGTGCCAGCAGCCAAGGGCCGACTCCGGATACGCAGTATTTT.